This T cell receptor (beta chain) is from a study of T cell repertoires in cytomegalovirus infection. Each CDR3 protein is one row after TCRdb ran MiXCR on the reads. The table includes roughly 150,000 distinct CDR3 sequences, roughly 20% detected once. This clonotype was picked up a small number of times. What it binds is not known. Looked up from germline, CDR1 is LGHNT and CDR2 is FRNRAP. CDR3 length: 17 residues. V lost 2 bases and J lost 6; bases outside the gene matches: 10. Sequenced material: CD8+ T cells from cultured PBMCs, taken from culture after CMV antigen stimulation. This chain uses TRBV12-5 with TRBJ2-1, with 10 bases that match TRBD1. The receptor's source is a human donor in good health (CMV status not recorded). Some clones in this sample may be carry-over from other donors' samples. The CDR3 DNA reads TGTGCTAGTGGTTTGCCCTCCGGGACAGGGGCGGCCAATGAGCAGTTCTTC. Its translation: CASGLPSGTGAANEQFF.